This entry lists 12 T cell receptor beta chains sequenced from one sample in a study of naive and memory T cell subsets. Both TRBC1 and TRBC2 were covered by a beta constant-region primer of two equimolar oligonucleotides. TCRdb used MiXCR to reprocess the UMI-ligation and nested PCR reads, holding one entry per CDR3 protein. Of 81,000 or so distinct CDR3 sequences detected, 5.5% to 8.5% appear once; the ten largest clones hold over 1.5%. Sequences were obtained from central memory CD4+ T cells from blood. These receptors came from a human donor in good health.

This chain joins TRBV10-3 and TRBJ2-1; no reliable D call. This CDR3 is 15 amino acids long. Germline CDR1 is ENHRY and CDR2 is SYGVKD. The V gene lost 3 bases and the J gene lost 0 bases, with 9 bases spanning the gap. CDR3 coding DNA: TGTGCCATCAGTGACACACCGAGCTCCTACAATGAGCAGTTCTTC. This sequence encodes CAISDTPSSYNEQFF.

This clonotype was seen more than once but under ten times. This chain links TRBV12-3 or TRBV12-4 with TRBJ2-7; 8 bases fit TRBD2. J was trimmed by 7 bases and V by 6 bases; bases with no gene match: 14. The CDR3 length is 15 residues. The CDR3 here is CASSPLAAGDWEQYF. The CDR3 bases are TGTGCCAGCAGCCCACTAGCGGCAGGCGACTGGGAGCAGTACTTC.

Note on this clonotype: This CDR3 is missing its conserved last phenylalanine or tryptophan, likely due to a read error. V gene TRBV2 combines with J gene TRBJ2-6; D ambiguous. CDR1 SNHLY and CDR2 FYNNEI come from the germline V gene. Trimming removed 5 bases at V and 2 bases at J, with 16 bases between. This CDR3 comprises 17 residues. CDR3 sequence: CASSRAQGQAGANVLTL. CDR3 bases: TGTGCCAGCAGTCGGGCCCAAGGGCAGGCTGGGGCCAACGTCCTGACTCTC.

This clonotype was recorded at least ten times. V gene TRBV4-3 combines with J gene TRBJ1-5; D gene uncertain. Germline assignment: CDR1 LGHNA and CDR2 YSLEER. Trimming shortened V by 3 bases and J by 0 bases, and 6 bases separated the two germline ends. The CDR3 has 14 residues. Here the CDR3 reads CASSQDYSNQPQHF. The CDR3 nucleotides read TGCGCCAGCAGCCAGGATTATAGCAATCAGCCCCAGCATTTT.

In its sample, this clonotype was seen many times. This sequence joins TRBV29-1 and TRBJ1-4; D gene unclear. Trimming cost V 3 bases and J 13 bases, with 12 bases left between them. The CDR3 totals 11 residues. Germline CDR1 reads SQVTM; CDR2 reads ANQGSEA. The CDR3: CSVDGGGRLFF. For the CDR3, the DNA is TGCAGCGTTGACGGCGGAGGGAGACTGTTTTTT.

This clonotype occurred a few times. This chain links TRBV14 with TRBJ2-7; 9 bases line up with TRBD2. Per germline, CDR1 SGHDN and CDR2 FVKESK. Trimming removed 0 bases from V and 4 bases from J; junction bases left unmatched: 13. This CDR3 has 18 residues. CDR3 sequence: CASSQDRAGGPGGYEQYF. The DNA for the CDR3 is TGTGCCAGCAGCCAAGATCGAGCGGGAGGCCCGGGGGGGTACGAGCAGTACTTC.

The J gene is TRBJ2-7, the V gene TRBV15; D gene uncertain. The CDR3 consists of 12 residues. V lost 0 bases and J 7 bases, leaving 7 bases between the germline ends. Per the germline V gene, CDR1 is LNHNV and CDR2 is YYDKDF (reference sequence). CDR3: CATSRDTREQYF. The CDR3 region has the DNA TGTGCCACCAGCAGAGATACACGGGAGCAGTACTTC.

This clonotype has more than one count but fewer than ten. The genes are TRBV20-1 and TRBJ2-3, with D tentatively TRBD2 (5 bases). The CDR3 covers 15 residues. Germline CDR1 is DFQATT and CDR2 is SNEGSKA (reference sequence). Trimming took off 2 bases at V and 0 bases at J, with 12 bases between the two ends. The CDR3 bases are TGCAGTGCTAGAAAAGCGGAGGATAGCACAGATACGCAGTATTTT. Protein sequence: CSARKAEDSTDTQYF.

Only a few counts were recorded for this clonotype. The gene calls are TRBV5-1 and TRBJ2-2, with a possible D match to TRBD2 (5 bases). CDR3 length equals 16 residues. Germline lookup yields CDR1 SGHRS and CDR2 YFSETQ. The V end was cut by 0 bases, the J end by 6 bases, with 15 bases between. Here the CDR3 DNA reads TGCGCCAGCAGCTTGGGGCCCCCCAGCGGTTCCGGGGAGCTGTTTTTT. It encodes CASSLGPPSGSGELFF.

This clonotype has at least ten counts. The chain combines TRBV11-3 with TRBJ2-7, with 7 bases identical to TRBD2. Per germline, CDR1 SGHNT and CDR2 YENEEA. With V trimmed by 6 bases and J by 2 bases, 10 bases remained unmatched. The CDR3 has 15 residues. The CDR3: CASRDPSGPPYEQYF. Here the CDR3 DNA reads TGTGCCAGCAGGGATCCTAGCGGCCCCCCCTACGAGCAGTACTTC.

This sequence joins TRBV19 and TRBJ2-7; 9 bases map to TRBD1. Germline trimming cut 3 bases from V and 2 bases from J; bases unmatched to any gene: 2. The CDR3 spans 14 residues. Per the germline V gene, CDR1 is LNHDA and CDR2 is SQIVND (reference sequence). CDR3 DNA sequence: TGTGCCAGTAGTATTGACAGGGGGACCTACGAGCAGTACTTC. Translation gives CASSIDRGTYEQYF.

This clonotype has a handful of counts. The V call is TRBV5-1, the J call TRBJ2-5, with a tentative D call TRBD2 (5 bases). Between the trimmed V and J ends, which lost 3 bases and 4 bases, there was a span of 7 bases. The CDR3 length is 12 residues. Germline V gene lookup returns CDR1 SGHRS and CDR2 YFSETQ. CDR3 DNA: TGCGCCAGCAGCTCTGGACTAGAGACCCAGTACTTC. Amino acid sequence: CASSSGLETQYF.